This T cell receptor beta chain is from a study of regulatory T cells in long-lasting Graves disease. Libraries of TCR beta came from iRepertoire HTBI primers plus Arm-PCR of CDR3 regions. Via MiXCR, TCRdb re-called the multiplex PCR reads, giving one row per CDR3 protein. The sample carries about 350,000 distinct CDR3 sequences, about 16% recorded once. The germline CDR1 and CDR2 sequences are DFQATT and SNEGSKA (reference sequence). V was cut by 1 base and J by 6 bases, with 12 bases left in between. This CDR3 is built from 13 residues. Time point of the sample: newly diagnosed GD, antithyroid drugs for less than 3 months. Extracted RNA from PBMCs served as the source of the TCR library. This same sample was also part of a study on T cells in Graves' hyperthyroidism and ophthalmopathy.

This TCR was recovered from a woman aged 18-29 years with Graves disease. The material was peripheral blood mononuclear cells (PBMCs), obtained at new diagnosis, from a patient treated with antithyroid drugs. The rearrangement links TRBV20-1 to TRBJ2-5; perhaps TRBD1 as D (6 bases). The CDR3 DNA is TGCAGTGCTAGAGGGCAGGGGCGGAAGACCCAGTACTTC. Amino acids: CSARGQGRKTQYF.